This T cell receptor beta chain was recorded in a study of T cell responses to AZD1222 COVID-19 vaccine. Study at large: Second doses at about 4 or about 12 weeks were pooled.

Study-level points and caveats: The donor group comprised mostly white British people and more females; the analysis possibly underestimated clonal diversity.

Generated by immunoSEQ multiplex PCR, the TCRdb table keeps only in-frame clones and is missing some. The repertoire holds under 110,000 clones, with around 84% as singletons. A word on this clone: Its antigen is not known.

This receptor was obtained from an adult in good health. This sample comprised peripheral blood, obtained on day 0 of AZD1222 vaccination.

The CDR3 protein is CASSLAGIALNRELFF. The CDR3 nucleotides read TGTGCCAGCAGCTTAGCGGGGATAGCGCTAAACAGGGAGCTGTTTTTT. This rearrangement joins TRBV7-8 to TRBJ2-2, with a possible D match to TRBD2 (5 bases). This CDR3 has 16 amino acids. Germline V gene lookup returns CDR1 SGHVS and CDR2 FQNEAQ. V lost 0 bases to trimming and J lost 9 bases, with 17 bases between them.